This TCR beta chain was obtained from a study of cytomegalovirus exposure and HLA in healthy donors. Study-level background: Earlier, 117 million unique TCR beta sequences were recovered from approximately 180 million T cells by an analysis. Study results and caveats: Based on reports, TCR beta sequences accurately predicted HLA-A and HLA-B alleles for most subjects.

This clone came up a few times. Antigen specificity is unknown. CDR3 size: 17 residues. The V segment lost 4 bases and the J segment 3 bases; nucleotides outside the gene matches: 5. The germline V gene has CDR1 PRHDT and CDR2 FYEKMQ (reference sequence). Amplification used 60 Vbeta primers and 13 Jbeta primers. The method was immunoSEQ multiplex PCR; TCRdb's version includes in-frame clones alone and lacks a portion of them. Here the sample spans around 300,000 clones, under 80% being singletons. Sample: PBMCs. The clonotype was recovered from a female donor in good health and CMV-seronegative. This sequence joins TRBV13 and TRBJ2-2, with 13 bases matching TRBD2. The CDR3: CASSSLAGGTYTGELFF. The CDR3 DNA is TGTGCCAGCAGCTCACTAGCGGGAGGGACCTACACCGGGGAGCTGTTTTTT.